This passage covers 18 T cell receptor beta chains from one sample sequenced in a study of control samples from healthy donors and cancer patients. Clones were read by immunoSEQ multiplex PCR, and TCRdb kept only the in-frame ones, dropping some. The sample yields roughly 80,000 clones, roughly 88% seen once. The material sequenced was blood. The receptor set was obtained from a woman between 50 and 59 years old in good health.

This chain links TRBV27 with TRBJ2-1; D gene ambiguous. Looked up from germline, CDR1 is MNHEY and CDR2 is SMNVEV (reference sequence). The CDR3 is 12 residues long. V gave up 6 bases and J gave up 5 bases, with 8 bases separating them. The DNA for the CDR3 is TGTGCCAGCAGGGAGAGAAACAATGAGCAGTTCTTC. Its translation: CASRERNNEQFF.

This clone was recorded only once. The chain links TRBV12-5 to TRBJ2-3; weak D call: TRBD1 (6 bases). Germline loops: CDR1 LGHNT, CDR2 FRNRAP. CDR3 length equals 15 residues. Trimming left V 6 bases short and J 0 bases short, with 13 bases between. The CDR3 region is CASGIDRRSTDTQYF. The CDR3 bases are TGTGCTAGTGGAATAGACAGGAGGAGCACAGATACGCAGTATTTT.

Comment on this clone: At one end the junction does not follow the germline gene, possibly because of a read error. This chain uses TRBV7-2 with TRBJ2-7; either TRBD1 or TRBD2 may fit D (5 bases each). Germline assignment: CDR1 SGHTA and CDR2 FQGNSA. This CDR3 spans 17 amino acids. The CDR3 region is CASSLGWGSTRRNEQCF. For the CDR3, the DNA is TGTGCCAGCAGCTTGGGGTGGGGGTCAACACGTAGGAACGAGCAGTGCTTC.

J is TRBJ2-3 and V is TRBV5-1; D possibly corresponds to TRBD2 (5 bases). Germline V lookup: CDR1 SGHRS, CDR2 YFSETQ. Trimming removed 0 bases from V and 2 bases from J, with 10 bases in between. The CDR3 consists of 15 residues. The CDR3 protein is CASSLGRAYTDTQYF. The CDR3 coding sequence is TGCGCCAGCAGCTTGGGGCGGGCCTACACAGATACGCAGTATTTT.

This chain connects TRBV7-9 to TRBJ1-2; possible D gene TRBD1, 6 bases. This CDR3 is 14 amino acids long. Germline V gene data show CDR1 as SEHNR and CDR2 as FQNEAQ (reference sequence). The V and J ends lost 1 base and 8 bases respectively, with 14 bases between them. As DNA, the CDR3 is TGTGCCAGCAGCTTAGACCAGGGGTTTATAGGCTACACCTTC. Protein sequence: CASSLDQGFIGYTF.

This rearrangement joins TRBV5-4 to TRBJ2-3; D call uncertain. This CDR3 has 14 amino acids. Germline V gives CDR1 SGHNT, CDR2 YYREEE (reference sequence). The V and J ends lost 2 bases and 0 bases respectively, with 7 bases between them. The CDR3 is CASSFDFSTDTQYF. The CDR3 DNA sequence: TGTGCCAGCAGCTTCGATTTTAGCACAGATACGCAGTATTTT. Full variable domain (rest looked up from reference TRBV5-4 and TRBJ2-3): ETGVTQSPTHLIKTRGQQVTLRCSSQSGHNTVSWYQQALGQGPQFIFQYYREEENGRGNFPPRFSGLQFPNYSSELNVNALELDDSALYLCASSFDFSTDTQYFGPGTRLTVL.

The chain links TRBV3-1 (or the pseudogene TRBV3-2) to TRBJ1-2, with 7 bases that match TRBD1. The germline CDR1 and CDR2 sequences are LGHDT and YNNKEL (reference sequence). The CDR3 spans 13 residues. V shed 2 bases, J shed 8 bases, and the junction held 5 bases outside the gene matches. This chain's CDR3 is CASSQIEGAGYTF. The CDR3 DNA reads TGTGCCAGCAGCCAAATAGAGGGGGCGGGCTACACCTTC.

Regarding this clone: Other DNA sequences of this sample code for an identical CDR3. The chain employs TRBV5-1 and TRBJ2-1; 7 nucleotides line up with TRBD1. The CDR3 is made up of 18 amino acids. J gave up 2 bases and V 1 base, and 12 bases lay outside the gene matches. Germline V gene sequence: CDR1 SGHRS, CDR2 YFSETQ. CDR3 coding DNA: TGCGCCAGCAGCTTGCGGGCAGGGGGTGGCTGGGCCTACAATGAGCAGTTCTTC. Amino acid sequence: CASSLRAGGGWAYNEQFF.

J is TRBJ1-2 and V is TRBV4-1; 12 nucleotides align to TRBD1. Germline V CDR1 and CDR2: MGHRA, YSYEKL. With 1 base clipped from V and 7 bases from J, the junction kept 7 bases outside the gene matches. This CDR3 contains 16 residues. CDR3 in amino acids: CASSQAGDRGPGGYTF. The CDR3 coding sequence is TGCGCCAGCAGCCAAGCTGGGGACAGGGGGCCAGGTGGCTACACCTTC.

The CDR3 sequence is CASSFELSTDTQYF. The CDR3 DNA follows: TGTGCCAGCAGCTTTGAGCTATCCACAGATACGCAGTATTTT. The chain recombines TRBV5-5 with TRBJ2-3, with D unresolved. Per germline, CDR1 SGHKS and CDR2 YYEKEE (reference sequence). Between the trimmed V and J ends, which lost 2 bases and 2 bases, there was a span of 9 bases. The length of the CDR3 is 14 residues. Full variable domain (outside the CDR3, taken from reference TRBV5-5 and TRBJ2-3): DAGVTQSPTHLIKTRGQQVTLRCSPISGHKSVSWYQQVLGQGPQFIFQYYEKEERGRGNFPDRFSARQFPNYSSELNVNALLLGDSALYLCASSFELSTDTQYFGPGTRLTVL.

The J gene is TRBJ2-7, the V gene TRBV30; D is possibly TRBD1 or TRBD2 (5 bases each). The CDR3 totals 14 residues. Trimming cost V 1 base and J 2 bases, with 12 bases left between them. Germline-derived CDR1 and CDR2 are GTSNPN and SVGIG (reference sequence). The CDR3 reads CAWSERDRTYEQYF. CDR3 DNA: TGTGCCTGGAGTGAGAGGGACCGGACCTACGAGCAGTACTTC.

The rearrangement joins TRBV5-4 to TRBJ1-2, with TRBD1 as a possible D gene (6 bases). The germline gives CDR1 SGHNT, CDR2 YYREEE (reference sequence). CDR3 size: 15 residues. V was trimmed by 4 bases and J by 5 bases, leaving 18 bases between them. CDR3 loop: CASSPEGGGSYGYTF. DNA for the CDR3: TGTGCCAGCAGCCCTGAGGGGGGGGGTTCATATGGCTACACCTTC. The whole variable domain, filled in from reference TRBV5-4 and TRBJ1-2, reads ETGVTQSPTHLIKTRGQQVTLRCSSQSGHNTVSWYQQALGQGPQFIFQYYREEENGRGNFPPRFSGLQFPNYSSELNVNALELDDSALYLCASSPEGGGSYGYTFGSGTRLTVV.

The chain recombines TRBV28 with TRBJ2-3, with unresolved D. Germline CDR1 MDHEN, CDR2 SYDVKM. V was trimmed by 5 bases and J by 3 bases, leaving 15 bases between them. The CDR3 spans 15 residues. The CDR3 is CASSTTELGTDTQYF. The CDR3 DNA follows: TGTGCCAGCAGTACCACGGAGCTGGGTACAGATACGCAGTATTTT.

The V and J genes are TRBV12-3 or TRBV12-4 and TRBJ1-4, with 7 bases matching TRBD1. The CDR3 length is 12 residues. Trimming removed 8 bases from V and 9 bases from J; junction bases left unmatched: 6. The DNA of the CDR3 is TGTGCCAGCGGCGGGGACAGCAAAAAACTGTTTTTT. Amino acid sequence: CASGGDSKKLFF.

The CDR3 bases are TGCGCCAGCAGCTTGGCCCCAGGGGAAAACACTGAAGCTTTCTTT. Translating gives CASSLAPGENTEAFF. The chain couples TRBV5-1 to TRBJ1-1, with D perhaps TRBD1 (6 bases). Germline CDR1 reads SGHRS; CDR2 reads YFSETQ. V was shortened by 0 bases and J by 2 bases, with 11 bases between the two germline ends. The CDR3 consists of 15 residues.

This chain connects TRBV9 to TRBJ1-4; no clear D. V lost 0 bases and J lost 7, with 10 bases in between. There are 14 residues in the CDR3. CDR1 SGDLS and CDR2 YYNGEE come from the germline V gene. The CDR3 protein is CASSVAPLGEKLFF. In nucleotides, the CDR3 is TGTGCCAGCAGCGTAGCCCCTTTGGGTGAAAAACTGTTTTTT.

The chain couples TRBV19 to TRBJ2-4, with D hard to call. The germline V gene encodes CDR1 LNHDA and CDR2 SQIVND (reference sequence). This CDR3 has 11 residues. V lost 1 base to trimming and J lost 11 bases, with 6 bases between them. The CDR3 DNA follows: TGTGCCAGTAGTATAGCTGGGTTTCAGTACTTC. This sequence encodes CASSIAGFQYF.

This clone is a singleton in its sample. The chain couples TRBV4-2 to TRBJ2-1; tentative D call: TRBD2 (5 bases). The V end lost 0 bases, the J end lost 7 bases, and 7 bases lay between the germline ends. From germline, CDR1 is LGHNA and CDR2 YNFKEQ. This CDR3 comprises 13 residues. The CDR3 sequence: CASSQDKRNEQFF. Written as DNA, the CDR3 is TGTGCCAGCAGCCAAGATAAGCGGAATGAGCAGTTCTTC.